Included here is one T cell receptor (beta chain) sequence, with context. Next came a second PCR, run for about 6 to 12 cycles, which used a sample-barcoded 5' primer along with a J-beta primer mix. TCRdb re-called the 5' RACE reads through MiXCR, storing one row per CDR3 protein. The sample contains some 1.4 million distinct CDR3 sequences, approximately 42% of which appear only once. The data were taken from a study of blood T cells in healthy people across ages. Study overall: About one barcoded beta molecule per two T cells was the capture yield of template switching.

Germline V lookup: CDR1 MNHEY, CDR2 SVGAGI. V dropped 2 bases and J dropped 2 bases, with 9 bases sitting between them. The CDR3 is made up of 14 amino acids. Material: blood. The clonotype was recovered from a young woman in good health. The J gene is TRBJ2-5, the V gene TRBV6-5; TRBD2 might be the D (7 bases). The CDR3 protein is CASSYGGAQETQYF. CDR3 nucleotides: TGTGCCAGCAGTTACGGGGGGGCACAAGAGACCCAGTACTTC.